The rows below give T cell receptor beta chains drawn from one sample of a study of blood T cell repertoires in COVID-19. The method was immunoSEQ multiplex PCR; TCRdb's version includes in-frame clones alone and lacks a portion of them. The data contain 50,000 to 60,000 clones, around nine tenths of them singletons. The specimen sequenced was peripheral blood. The receptors come from a man aged 60-69 years with active COVID-19. CDR3s include the opening cysteine and the closing phenylalanine or tryptophan. D genes are given only for firm matches. Rows give clone size only sometimes, using once, few, many, or a class for an expanded clone.

v_gene,d_gene,j_gene,abundance,CDR3aa,CDR3nt
TRBV13,NA,TRBJ2-1,NA,CASSLGTESYNEQFF,TGTGCCAGCAGCTTAGGGACAGAATCCTACAATGAGCAGTTCTTC
TRBV4-1,TRBD1,TRBJ2-7,NA,CASRPGTGAIYEQYF,TGCGCCAGCAGGCCCGGGACAGGGGCCATCTACGAGCAGTACTTC
TRBV28,TRBD1,TRBJ2-5,NA,CASSAGTGVETQYF,TGTGCCAGCAGCGCAGGGACAGGGGTTGAGACCCAGTACTTC
TRBV27,NA,TRBJ2-5,NA,CASSLYLQETQYF,TGTGCCAGCAGTTTATACCTCCAGGAGACCCAGTACTTC
TRBV4-1,NA,TRBJ2-5,NA,CASSRTRETQYF,TGCGCCAGCAGCCGGACACGGGAGACCCAGTACTTC
TRBV5-1,TRBD2,TRBJ2-7,NA,CASRLGLAGAAYEQYF,TGCGCCAGCAGACTGGGACTAGCGGGGGCGGCCTACGAGCAGTACTTC
TRBV6-5,NA,TRBJ2-7,NA,CASKEPGQIYEQYF,TGTGCCAGCAAGGAACCGGGACAAATCTACGAGCAGTACTTC
TRBV2,NA,TRBJ2-4,NA,CASSHQTGLAKNIQYF,TGTGCCAGCAGCCACCAGACAGGTTTAGCCAAAAACATTCAGTACTTC
TRBV3-1/TRBV3-2,TRBD2,TRBJ2-4,once,CASSQALPIAGGAKNIQYF,TGTGCCAGCAGCCAAGCCTTACCCATAGCGGGAGGGGCCAAAAACATTCAGTACTTC
TRBV15,NA,TRBJ1-5,NA,CATSRQYDQPQHF,TGTGCCACCAGCAGGCAGTATGATCAGCCCCAGCATTTT
TRBV5-1,TRBD1,TRBJ2-1,NA,CASSLGGTANNEQFF,TGCGCCAGCAGCTTGGGGGGGACAGCGAACAATGAGCAGTTCTTC
TRBV27,NA,TRBJ2-7,once,CASSPTGYEQYF,TGTGCCAGCAGTCCCACAGGATACGAGCAGTACTTC
TRBV28,NA,TRBJ1-5,NA,CASRRGNQPQHF,TGTGCCAGCAGGAGGGGCAATCAGCCCCAGCATTTT
TRBV3-1/TRBV3-2,TRBD2,TRBJ2-1,once,CASSQFGGTSGRRYNEQFF,TGTGCCAGCAGCCAATTTGGGGGGACTAGCGGACGACGGTACAATGAGCAGTTCTTC
TRBV6-5,TRBD2,TRBJ2-7,NA,CASMFVLAGTYEQYF,TGTGCCAGCATGTTCGTGCTAGCGGGGACCTACGAGCAGTACTTC
TRBV5-1,NA,TRBJ2-7,few,CASSSVSSYEQYF,TGCGCCAGCAGCTCCGTCAGCTCCTACGAGCAGTACTTC
TRBV11-2,NA,TRBJ2-5,NA,CASSLIPVRETQYF,TGTGCCAGCAGCTTAATCCCCGTACGGGAGACCCAGTACTTC
TRBV15,TRBD1,TRBJ2-7,NA,CATSDRGSHYEQYF,TGTGCCACCAGCGACAGGGGTTCCCATTACGAGCAGTACTTC
TRBV6-6,NA,TRBJ1-1,NA,CASSYNGGVTEAFF,TGTGCCAGCAGTTATAATGGAGGGGTGACTGAAGCTTTCTTT
TRBV3-1/TRBV3-2,TRBD2,TRBJ2-1,NA,CASSQEVAGVSTYNEQFF,TGTGCCAGCAGCCAAGAAGTGGCGGGAGTCAGCACCTACAATGAGCAGTTCTTC
TRBV6-5,TRBD2,TRBJ2-7,NA,CASSYSILAGDYEQYF,TGTGCCAGCAGTTACTCGATACTAGCGGGAGACTACGAGCAGTACTTC
TRBV6-5,NA,TRBJ2-2,NA,CASSYSTGGTGELFF,TGTGCCAGCAGTTACTCGACAGGAGGAACCGGGGAGCTGTTTTTT
TRBV15,TRBD2,TRBJ2-7,NA,CATSRDWVTSGSYEQYF,TGTGCCACCAGCAGAGATTGGGTAACTAGCGGCTCCTACGAGCAGTACTTC
TRBV7-8,TRBD2,TRBJ2-3,NA,CASSLESGGATDTQYF,TGTGCCAGCAGCTTAGAGTCCGGGGGGGCCACAGATACGCAGTATTTT
TRBV19,TRBD2,TRBJ2-1,NA,CASSIDGAGAGENEQFF,TGTGCCAGTAGTATAGATGGGGCGGGAGCGGGAGAAAATGAGCAGTTCTTC
TRBV7-3,TRBD1,TRBJ2-1,NA,CASSLLQGAENEQFF,TGTGCCAGCAGCTTATTACAGGGGGCGGAGAATGAGCAGTTCTTC
TRBV7-3,NA,TRBJ2-5,NA,CASSLIGETQYF,TGTGCCAGCAGCTTAATCGGGGAGACCCAGTACTTC
TRBV11-2,NA,TRBJ2-2,NA,CASSFASGVAAGELFF,TGTGCCAGCAGCTTTGCCTCGGGAGTCGCGGCGGGGGAGCTGTTTTTT
TRBV9,NA,TRBJ2-7,NA,CASSTKRQDPSYEQYF,TGTGCCAGCAGCACCAAACGACAGGACCCCTCCTACGAGCAGTACTTC
TRBV5-6,TRBD2,TRBJ2-7,NA,CASSLLRGVDEQYF,TGTGCCAGCAGCTTGCTGCGGGGGGTGGACGAGCAGTACTTC
TRBV19,NA,TRBJ1-5,NA,CASSMGQEQPQHF,TGTGCCAGTAGTATGGGGCAGGAGCAGCCCCAGCATTTT
TRBV7-2,NA,TRBJ2-1,NA,CASRNRGTPLLYNEQFF,TGTGCCAGCAGGAATCGCGGGACTCCTCTATTATACAATGAGCAGTTCTTC
TRBV29-1,TRBD1,TRBJ1-1,few,CSVAGTGGAEAFF,TGCAGCGTTGCCGGGACAGGGGGCGCTGAAGCTTTCTTT
TRBV29-1,NA,TRBJ2-1,NA,CSAGIFSGYNEQFF,TGCAGCGCCGGGATTTTCAGTGGATACAATGAGCAGTTCTTC
TRBV2,TRBD1,TRBJ1-4,NA,CATTRQGLNEKLFF,TGTGCCACGACTCGACAGGGTCTTAATGAAAAACTGTTTTTT
TRBV7-9,TRBD2,TRBJ2-3,NA,CASSLVGGSTDTQYF,TGTGCCAGCAGCTTAGTGGGAGGGAGCACAGATACGCAGTATTTT